This TCR beta chain was sequenced during a study of T cell changes during pregnancy in multiple sclerosis. Profiled with immunoSEQ multiplex PCR; TCRdb holds only in-frame clones, not every one. The sample shows 40,000 to 50,000 clones, approximately 90% of them seen only once. Germline lookup yields CDR1 SQVTM and CDR2 ANQGSEA. The length of the CDR3 is 11 residues. V lost 3 bases, J lost 8 bases, and 10 bases lay in between. V usage is TRBV29-1 and J usage is TRBJ1-2; D is possibly TRBD1 (6 bases). This TCR derives from a female donor in good health, enrolled as a control in a pregnancy study. Specimen: CD4+ T cells from peripheral blood mononuclear cells, collected in the second trimester of pregnancy. Here the CDR3 reads CSVDRGYGYTF. The CDR3 DNA reads as TGCAGCGTTGATAGGGGGTACGGCTACACCTTC.